Following are 14 T cell receptor beta chains from one sample sequenced in a study of T-cell memory formation after mild COVID-19. TCRdb reprocessed the 5' RACE reads with MiXCR, giving one entry per CDR3 protein. This table holds roughly 340,000 distinct CDR3 sequences, 20% to 25% found once. The sample comprised PBMCs or a T cell subset sorted from them (not recorded which). The receptor set was obtained from a man aged 18 to 29 who had mild COVID-19 (a few samples of this study predate the infection). Cell type and time point are not known.

As for this clonotype: A much bigger clone sits one base away, suggesting this may be a read error. The rearrangement joins TRBV5-1 to TRBJ1-3; 7 bases map to TRBD1. CDR3 size: 16 residues. The germline gives CDR1 SGHRS, CDR2 YFSETQ. The junction had 13 bases not matched to a gene; V was cut back by 4 bases and J by 6 bases. The CDR3 region is CASSRGPGDSQNTIYF. The CDR3 DNA reads as TGCGCCAGCAGCCGGGGTCCAGGGGACAGCCAAAACACCATATATTTT. Drawing the rest from reference TRBV5-1 and TRBJ1-3, the complete variable domain is KAGVTQTPRYLIKTRGQQVTLSCSPISGHRSVSWYQQTPGQGLQFLFEYFSETQRNKGNFPGRFSGRQFSNSRSEMNVSTLELGDSALYLCASSRGPGDSQNTIYFGEGSWLTVV.

This clonotype occurred a few times. The chain recombines TRBV2 with TRBJ2-3, with 9 bases lining up with TRBD2. CDR1 SNHLY and CDR2 FYNNEI come from the germline V gene. The CDR3 is made up of 16 amino acids. V trimming: 4 bases; J trimming: 3 bases; junction bases outside the gene matches: 8. The CDR3: CASSATAGGQTDTQYF. In nucleotides, the CDR3 is TGTGCCAGCAGTGCGACAGCGGGGGGACAGACAGATACGCAGTATTTT.

This clonotype has a handful of counts. The V and J genes are TRBV4-2 and TRBJ2-3; unclear D gene. This CDR3 region has 17 residues. Germline CDR1 is LGHNA and CDR2 is YNFKEQ. V lost 1 base to trimming and J lost 2 bases, with 16 bases between them. CDR3 nucleotide sequence: TGTGCCAGCAGCCAAGTGGCGGCCCCTTCACTCACAGATACGCAGTATTTT. This encodes CASSQVAAPSLTDTQYF.

This clonotype was seen a few times. The rearrangement links TRBV7-9 to TRBJ2-3, with a weak D call TRBD2 (6 bases). The CDR3 contains 14 residues. The V end lost 5 bases, the J end lost 5 bases, and 14 bases lay between the germline ends. Germline V gene data show CDR1 as SEHNR and CDR2 as FQNEAQ (reference sequence). CDR3 nucleotide sequence: TGTGCCAGCAGCCGCTGGGGGGAAAGAGATACGCAGTATTTT. Translated, it gives CASSRWGERDTQYF.

This clonotype was counted between two and nine times. Here the CDR3 reads CASSEVVRYF. CDR3 nucleotide sequence: TGTGCCAGCAGTGAAGTAGTCCGTTACTTC. The V and J genes are TRBV6-1 and TRBJ2-4; the D is unclear. CDR1 MNHNS and CDR2 SASEGT come from the germline V gene. CDR3 length: 10 residues. The V end lost 1 base, the J end lost 16 bases, and 8 bases lay between the germline ends.

This clonotype was picked up many times. J is TRBJ1-1 and V is TRBV5-1; D uncertain. Deletions cut 4 bases from V and 0 bases from J, with 13 bases between. The V gene's germline CDR1 is SGHRS and CDR2 YFSETQ. This CDR3 is 15 amino acids long. The DNA for the CDR3 is TGCGCCAGCAGCCAAGGGAATTCCATGAACACTGAAGCTTTCTTT. Translating gives CASSQGNSMNTEAFF.

V is TRBV11-2 and J is TRBJ2-2; D ambiguous. V was shortened by 0 bases and J by 5 bases, with 19 bases between the two germline ends. Germline V lookup: CDR1 SGHAT, CDR2 FQNNGV. This CDR3 is built from 18 residues. CDR3: CASSLDEFPDPGTGELFF. CDR3 coding DNA: TGTGCCAGCAGCTTAGATGAGTTCCCGGACCCCGGGACCGGGGAGCTGTTTTTT. The full variable domain, with the rest looked up from reference TRBV11-2 and TRBJ2-2, is EAGVAQSPRYKIIEKRQSVAFWCNPISGHATLYWYQQILGQGPKLLIQFQNNGVVDDSQLPKDRFSAERLKGVDSTLKIQPAKLEDSAVYLCASSLDEFPDPGTGELFFGEGSRLTVL.

The V call is TRBV12-3 or TRBV12-4, the J call TRBJ1-1; D not resolved. Trimming cost V 2 bases and J 0 bases, with 10 bases left between them. The CDR3 totals 15 residues. CDR3 residues: CASSLLRPMNTEAFF. The DNA for the CDR3 is TGTGCCAGCAGTTTACTGAGACCGATGAACACTGAAGCTTTCTTT.

The J gene is TRBJ2-7, the V gene TRBV20-1; 8 bases fit TRBD1. The CDR3 is made up of 13 amino acids. The J segment lost 2 bases and the V segment lost 5 bases, leaving 5 bases of the junction unmatched. Per the germline V gene, CDR1 is DFQATT and CDR2 is SNEGSKA (reference sequence). CDR3 residues: CSAPGTGPYEQYF. CDR3 in DNA: TGCAGTGCTCCCGGGACAGGCCCCTACGAGCAGTACTTC.

Concerning this clonotype itself: The junction departs from the called germline gene at one end, perhaps through a read error. This chain uses TRBV5-6 with TRBJ2-7, with D tentatively TRBD1 or TRBD2 (5 bases each). Germline values: CDR1 SGHDT, CDR2 YYEEEE. CDR3 size: 14 residues. The CDR3 region is CASTLGTASYEQYF. The DNA for the CDR3 is TGTGCCAGCACCTTGGGGACGGCATCCTACGAGCAGTACTTC.

The chain combines TRBV20-1 with TRBJ1-2, with TRBD1 matching 9 bases. The CDR3 runs 19 residues. V lost 2 bases and J lost 2; bases outside the gene matches: 18. Germline V lookup: CDR1 DFQATT, CDR2 SNEGSKA (reference sequence). The CDR3 bases are TGCAGTGCTAGATCCGGGTTCGGGACAGGGACCTCCCAGAACTATGGCTACACCTTC. It translates to CSARSGFGTGTSQNYGYTF.

This chain links TRBV6-4 with TRBJ2-2, with 8 bases fitting TRBD2. The CDR3 extends over 16 amino acids. V shed 0 bases and J 5 bases; nucleotides not matched to a gene: 5. In germline, CDR1 is MRHNA, CDR2 SNTAGT. As DNA, the CDR3 is TGTGCCAGCAGTGACTCAACAAGCGGGGGAACCGGGGAGCTGTTTTTT. Amino acids: CASSDSTSGGTGELFF.

This clonotype has a handful of counts. The rearrangement joins TRBV5-1 to TRBJ2-7; either TRBD1 or TRBD2 may supply D (5 bases each). The CDR3 runs 13 residues. Deletions cut 4 bases from V and 2 bases from J, with 10 bases between. Germline CDR1 is SGHRS and CDR2 is YFSETQ. CDR3 residues: CASSVQEAYEQYV. In DNA form, the CDR3 reads TGCGCCAGCAGCGTACAGGAGGCCTACGAGCAGTACGTC.

V usage is TRBV5-5 and J usage is TRBJ2-5; either TRBD1 or TRBD2 may fit D (5 bases each). This CDR3 has 15 residues. The ends were cut back, 4 bases at V and 4 bases at J, with 17 bases in the middle. Germline V gene lookup returns CDR1 SGHKS and CDR2 YYEKEE (reference sequence). CDR3 amino acids: CASSVTWGLRETQYF. CDR3 sequence (DNA): TGTGCCAGCAGCGTCACGTGGGGGTTGAGAGAGACCCAGTACTTC.